Below, 24 T cell receptor beta chains from the same sample are listed, as sequenced in a study of blood T cell repertoires in COVID-19. The table came from immunoSEQ multiplex PCR; TCRdb's copy has only in-frame clones and leaves some out. The repertoire holds approximately 90,000 clones, with just under 85% as singletons. Sequenced material: peripheral blood. These receptors were obtained from a man between 50 and 59 years old with acute or convalescent COVID-19.

The rearrangement uses TRBV2 and TRBJ2-3; 7 bases fit TRBD1. From germline, CDR1 is SNHLY and CDR2 FYNNEI. The CDR3 runs to 15 residues. With 4 bases clipped from V and 0 bases from J, the junction kept 4 bases outside the gene matches. Written as DNA, the CDR3 is TGTGCCAGCAGTGCCTACAGGGGAAGCACAGATACGCAGTATTTT. Translated: CASSAYRGSTDTQYF.

V and J are TRBV5-1 and TRBJ2-7; D is perhaps TRBD2 (6 bases). The length of the CDR3 is 14 residues. V was cut by 3 bases and J by 7 bases, with 17 bases left in between. Per germline, CDR1 SGHRS and CDR2 YFSETQ. CDR3 sequence: CASSSLGGEGEQYF. For the CDR3, the DNA is TGCGCCAGCAGCTCTCTGGGGGGAGAGGGAGAGCAGTACTTC. The full variable domain, with the rest looked up from reference TRBV5-1 and TRBJ2-7, is KAGVTQTPRYLIKTRGQQVTLSCSPISGHRSVSWYQQTPGQGLQFLFEYFSETQRNKGNFPGRFSGRQFSNSRSEMNVSTLELGDSALYLCASSSLGGEGEQYFGPGTRLTVT.

The J gene is TRBJ1-6, the V gene TRBV19; D is unclear. CDR1 is LNHDA, CDR2 SQIVND, per germline (reference sequence). The V gene lost 7 bases and the J gene lost 7 bases, with 17 bases spanning the gap. This CDR3 has 15 residues. CDR3 in amino acids: CASTTGLQINSPLHF. The DNA for the CDR3 is TGTGCCAGTACCACTGGGCTACAAATCAATTCACCCCTCCACTTT.

This clone occurred a few times. The chain employs TRBV5-4 and TRBJ1-6; D uncertain. V lost 2 bases and J 7 bases, leaving 4 bases between the germline ends. CDR1 is SGHNT, CDR2 YYREEE, per germline (reference sequence). The CDR3 length is 12 residues. The DNA for the CDR3 is TGTGCCAGCAGCTTACAGAATTCACCCCTCCACTTT. It specifies CASSLQNSPLHF.

The CDR3 DNA reads as TGCGCCAGCAGCCAAGGATCAGGGCAGGGCGGAGAGACCCAGTACTTC. As protein: CASSQGSGQGGETQYF. The chain recombines TRBV4-3 with TRBJ2-5; weak D call: TRBD1 (5 bases). The germline V gene encodes CDR1 LGHNA and CDR2 YSLEER. This CDR3 has 16 residues. The V end was cut by 1 base, the J end by 4 bases, with 16 bases between.

V gene TRBV13 combines with J gene TRBJ2-3, with D unresolved. The CDR3 contains 11 residues. In germline, CDR1 is PRHDT, CDR2 FYEKMQ (reference sequence). V gave up 6 bases and J gave up 5 bases, with 6 bases separating them. CDR3 sequence (DNA): TGTGCCAGCAGTCCGGGAGATACGCAGTATTTT. It specifies CASSPGDTQYF. Using reference TRBV13 and TRBJ2-3 for the parts outside the CDR3, the full variable domain is AAGVIQSPRHLIKEKRETATLKCYPIPRHDTVYWYQQGPGQDPQFLISFYEKMQSDKGSIPDRFSAQQFSDYHSELNMSSLELGDSALYFCASSPGDTQYFGPGTRLTVL.

V gene TRBV5-6 combines with J gene TRBJ2-2; perhaps TRBD2 as D (6 bases). Deletions cut 1 base from V and 4 bases from J, with 14 bases between. This CDR3 comprises 16 residues. Germline V gives CDR1 SGHDT, CDR2 YYEEEE. In DNA, the CDR3 is TGTGCCAGCAGCTTGTTTCGGACTATCCCCACCGGGGAGCTGTTTTTT. This translates into CASSLFRTIPTGELFF.

This clone has only one observation. This chain links TRBV7-8 with TRBJ2-7; 16 bases fit TRBD2. From germline, CDR1 is SGHVS and CDR2 FQNEAQ. V was pared by 5 bases and J by 3 bases, with 4 bases of the junction left unmatched. The CDR3 loop spans 16 amino acids. The chain's CDR3 is CASSQGLAGGGYEQYF. Written as DNA, the CDR3 is TGTGCCAGCAGCCAGGGACTAGCGGGGGGGGGCTACGAGCAGTACTTC.

This sequence joins TRBV11-2 and TRBJ2-1; a weak D match, TRBD2 (5 bases). Per the germline V gene, CDR1 is SGHAT and CDR2 is FQNNGV. Trimming took 5 bases from V and 9 from J, leaving 11 bases between them. The CDR3 extends over 12 amino acids. CDR3 residues: CASSPPAGEQFF. In DNA, the CDR3 is TGTGCCAGCAGCCCACCGGCGGGTGAGCAGTTCTTC. The full variable domain, its missing parts supplied by reference TRBV11-2 and TRBJ2-1, is EAGVAQSPRYKIIEKRQSVAFWCNPISGHATLYWYQQILGQGPKLLIQFQNNGVVDDSQLPKDRFSAERLKGVDSTLKIQPAKLEDSAVYLCASSPPAGEQFFGPGTRLTVL.

The chain carries TRBV12-5 and TRBJ1-5, with 8 bases identical to TRBD1. The CDR3 extends over 15 amino acids. V dropped 1 base and J dropped 6; count of bases not matched to a gene: 5. Per the germline V gene, CDR1 is LGHNT and CDR2 is FRNRAP. CDR3 residues: CASGLDQGARQPQHF. The CDR3 DNA is TGTGCTAGTGGTTTGGATCAGGGGGCTCGTCAGCCCCAGCATTTT.

V is TRBV7-2 and J is TRBJ2-1; TRBD2 might be the D (7 bases). Trimming removed 5 bases at V and 9 bases at J, with 26 bases between. CDR1 and CDR2 (germline): SGHTA, FQGNSA. The length of the CDR3 is 17 residues. In DNA, the CDR3 is TGTGCCAGCAGCCTATCCCCCGGGGTAGCGGGCAGGGGTGAGCAGTTCTTC. It codes for CASSLSPGVAGRGEQFF.

V gene TRBV19 combines with J gene TRBJ1-5; D might be TRBD1 (6 bases). V lost 7 bases to trimming and J lost 4 bases, with 11 bases between them. The CDR3 is 13 residues long. Germline assignment: CDR1 LNHDA and CDR2 SQIVND (reference sequence). The CDR3 region is CASNVDSNQPQHF. In DNA form, the CDR3 reads TGTGCCAGTAACGTGGACAGTAATCAGCCCCAGCATTTT.

This sequence joins TRBV4-3 and TRBJ1-4; D ambiguous. Germline V gene sequence: CDR1 LGHNA, CDR2 YSLEER. CDR3 length: 16 residues. The V end lost 0 bases, the J end lost 2 bases, and 10 bases lay between the germline ends. The DNA of the CDR3 is TGCGCCAGCAGCCAAGATCTGGAGTTTACTAATGAAAAACTGTTTTTT. This encodes CASSQDLEFTNEKLFF.

The CDR3 protein is CASSLARAGRTGELFF. CDR3 in DNA: TGTGCCAGCAGCTTAGCGAGGGCGGGAAGGACCGGGGAGCTGTTTTTT. The chain recombines TRBV7-9 with TRBJ2-2; TRBD2 is a possible D gene (6 bases). The V gene's germline CDR1 is SEHNR and CDR2 FQNEAQ (reference sequence). CDR3 length equals 16 residues. Trimming stripped 0 bases from V and 5 bases from J, with 13 bases between.

For the CDR3, the DNA is TGCGCCAGCAGCTCACAGGGGAGCACTAATGAAAAACTGTTTTTT. This translates into CASSSQGSTNEKLFF. The V and J genes are TRBV4-1 and TRBJ1-4, with TRBD1 matching 7 bases. Per germline, CDR1 MGHRA and CDR2 YSYEKL. V lost 5 bases to trimming and J lost 2 bases; unmatched junction nucleotides: 5. The CDR3 has 15 amino acids.

The rearrangement links TRBV5-4 to TRBJ1-1, with a tentative D call TRBD1 (6 bases). V lost 6 bases and J 2 bases, leaving 26 bases between the germline ends. The CDR3 is made up of 18 amino acids. Germline V CDR1 and CDR2: SGHNT, YYREEE (reference sequence). The CDR3 reads CASNTLRMRGGRNTEAFF. The CDR3, as DNA: TGTGCCAGCAACACTCTCCGGATGAGGGGGGGTCGTAACACTGAAGCTTTCTTT.

This CDR3 reads CASSQPTGNNSPLHF. The CDR3 DNA reads TGTGCCAGCAGCCAGCCGACAGGGAATAATTCACCCCTCCACTTT. The chain is built from TRBV6-2 or TRBV6-3 and TRBJ1-6; 7 positions match TRBD1. The CDR3 spans 15 residues. Germline CDR1 reads MNHEY; CDR2 reads SVGEGT. Trimming took 6 bases from V and 5 from J; bases not matched to a gene: 7.

This clone was recorded once. This chain joins TRBV19 and TRBJ1-2; D remains unclear. CDR3 size: 11 residues. The germline gives CDR1 LNHDA, CDR2 SQIVND (reference sequence). Trimming removed 5 bases at V and 8 bases at J, with 9 bases between. CDR3 in DNA: TGTGCCAGTAGTTGGTGGAGCGGCTACACCTTC. It specifies CASSWWSGYTF. Together with reference TRBV19 and TRBJ1-2, the CDR3 gives the full variable domain: DGGITQSPKYLFRKEGQNVTLSCEQNLNHDAMYWYRQDPGQGLRLIYYSQIVNDFQKGDIAEGYSVSREKKESFPLTVTSAQKNPTAFYLCASSWWSGYTFGSGTRLTVV.

This rearrangement joins TRBV25-1 to TRBJ2-7, with D possibly being TRBD2 (5 bases). This CDR3 contains 14 residues. Between the trimmed V and J ends, which lost 3 bases and 0 bases, there was a span of 9 bases. The germline V gene encodes CDR1 MGHDK and CDR2 SYGVNS. CDR3 nucleotide sequence: TGTGCCAGCAGTGAGTCCGGGGACTCCTACGAGCAGTACTTC. Encoded protein: CASSESGDSYEQYF.

The genes are TRBV9 and TRBJ2-2; 8 bases match TRBD2. V shed 6 bases and J 3 bases; nucleotides not matched to a gene: 7. From germline, CDR1 is SGDLS and CDR2 YYNGEE. The CDR3 covers 15 residues. The DNA for the CDR3 is TGTGCCAGCAACCTCCGGGGGGGGGACACCGGGGAGCTGTTTTTT. This encodes CASNLRGGDTGELFF.

V usage is TRBV28 and J usage is TRBJ2-2, with 7 bases identical to TRBD2. V gave up 2 bases and J gave up 7 bases; unmatched junction bases: 7. The CDR3 has 15 amino acids. Germline loops: CDR1 MDHEN, CDR2 SYDVKM. The CDR3 DNA reads TGTGCCAGCAGTTTAGCGGGGGAAGGAGGCGGGGAGCTGTTTTTT. Translating it yields CASSLAGEGGGELFF. Looking up the rest from reference TRBV28 and TRBJ2-2 gives the full variable domain: DVKVTQSSRYLVKRTGEKVFLECVQDMDHENMFWYRQDPGLGLRLIYFSYDVKMKEKGDIPEGYSVSREKKERFSLILESASTNQTSMYLCASSLAGEGGGELFFGEGSRLTVL.

The J gene is TRBJ2-3, the V gene TRBV3-1 (or the pseudogene TRBV3-2), with a tentative D call TRBD2 (5 bases). The CDR3 contains 18 residues. Germline-derived CDR1 and CDR2 are LGHDT and YNNKEL (reference sequence). Trimming stripped 1 base from V and 3 bases from J, with 20 bases between. Here the CDR3 reads CASSQGVGVTGNTDTQYF. The CDR3 DNA follows: TGTGCCAGCAGCCAAGGAGTGGGTGTGACCGGGAATACAGATACGCAGTATTTT.

This chain links TRBV18 with TRBJ1-2; 8 bases are a match to TRBD1. The CDR3 length is 17 residues. Germline trimming cut 4 bases from V and 2 bases from J; bases unmatched to any gene: 12. Germline V gene data show CDR1 as KGHSH and CDR2 as LQKENI. The CDR3 loop reads CASSRADRDRLNYGYTF. The CDR3 coding sequence is TGTGCCAGCTCACGCGCAGACAGGGACAGGCTAAACTATGGCTACACCTTC.

The chain combines TRBV5-1 with TRBJ2-7; the D gene is possibly TRBD2 (6 bases). Trimming left V 8 bases short and J 5 bases short, with 14 bases between. This CDR3 has 12 residues. Germline V gene data show CDR1 as SGHRS and CDR2 as YFSETQ. The CDR3 nucleotides read TGCGCCAGAAGCCTCGGGGGACACGAGCAGTACTTC. Translation gives CARSLGGHEQYF.